These 10 T cell receptor beta chains were sequenced from one sample in a study of human T cells and chemical hapten exposure. From the RACE reads, TCRdb called clonotypes with MiXCR, one entry per CDR3 protein. The sample has fewer than 50,000 distinct CDR3 sequences; over 3.5% are singletons. Time point of the sample: patch test 1, 2 weeks after DPC sensitization. Treatment: therapeutic diphenylcyclopropenone sensitization with weekly scalp DPC. The study extracted total RNA from unfractionated whole blood. This material consisted of whole blood, taken in connection with sensitization to the hapten diphenylcyclopropenone (DPC). These receptors were taken from a man aged 50 to 60 with alopecia areata. Some clones in this sample may be carry-over from other donors' samples.

This clonotype was picked up many times. V usage is TRBV29-1 and J usage is TRBJ2-7, with a weak D call TRBD2 (6 bases). V was cut by 1 base and J by 7 bases, with 23 bases left in between. CDR3 length: 16 residues. Germline loops: CDR1 SQVTM, CDR2 ANQGSEA. CDR3 DNA: TGCAGCGTTGAAGCGACTCCCTCCGGGGGTAGTGGTGAGCAGTACTTC. It encodes CSVEATPSGGSGEQYF.

This clonotype was seen many times. The genes are TRBV5-1 and TRBJ2-5; D ambiguous. Germline loops: CDR1 SGHRS, CDR2 YFSETQ. The CDR3 has 15 residues. V was trimmed by 2 bases and J by 5 bases, leaving 16 bases between them. Here the CDR3 reads CASSLMVAEGETQYF. CDR3 DNA sequence: TGCGCCAGCAGCTTAATGGTGGCAGAAGGGGAGACCCAGTACTTC.

This clonotype was found many times. The J gene is TRBJ2-1, the V gene TRBV12-5; D remains unclear. Trimming took 2 bases from V and 6 from J, leaving 11 bases between them. CDR1 and CDR2 from the germline V gene are LGHNT and FRNRAP. CDR3 length equals 14 residues. CDR3 DNA sequence: TGTGCTAGTGGTTTGACCCCAGGTTCCAATGAGCAGTTCTTC. Amino acids: CASGLTPGSNEQFF. The full variable domain, rest sourced from reference TRBV12-5 and TRBJ2-1, is DARVTQTPRHKVTEMGQEVTMRCQPILGHNTVFWYRQTMMQGLELLAYFRNRAPLDDSGMPKDRFSAEMPDATLATLKIQPSEPRDSAVYFCASGLTPGSNEQFFGPGTRLTVL.

The gene calls are TRBV12-3 or TRBV12-4 and TRBJ1-5; 7 nucleotides align to TRBD1. The CDR3 is made up of 16 amino acids. Unmatched junction bases numbered 16, after V lost 10 bases and J lost 4 bases. The CDR3: CANMGGNRGKNQPQHF. CDR3 nucleotide sequence: TGTGCCAACATGGGGGGCAACAGGGGAAAGAATCAGCCCCAGCATTTT.

Many counts were recorded for this clonotype. The rearrangement uses TRBV7-2 and TRBJ2-3, with D hard to call. This CDR3 spans 14 amino acids. Germline-derived CDR1 and CDR2 are SGHTA and FQGNSA. V lost 3 bases and J lost 0, with 7 bases in between. The CDR3 bases are TGTGCCAGCAGCTTCCAAACTAGCACAGATACGCAGTATTTT. It is translated as CASSFQTSTDTQYF.

This clonotype was counted many times. The chain couples TRBV10-3 to TRBJ1-1; TRBD1 matches 9 bases. After removal of 6 bases from V and 2 bases from J, the junction contained 4 bases not matched to a gene. CDR3 length: 14 amino acids. Germline V gene data show CDR1 as ENHRY and CDR2 as SYGVKD. CDR3 sequence (DNA): TGTGCCATCAGGGGACAGGGAGTAAACACTGAAGCTTTCTTT. Translation: CAIRGQGVNTEAFF.

This clonotype has at least ten counts. This chain connects TRBV18 to TRBJ2-6, with TRBD1 identical over 11 bases. CDR1 KGHSH and CDR2 LQKENI come from the germline V gene. The CDR3 consists of 17 residues. The junction had 5 bases not matched to a gene; V was cut back by 7 bases and J by 0 bases. The CDR3 loop reads CASFAGTGGSGANVLTF. DNA for the CDR3: TGTGCCAGCTTCGCCGGGACAGGGGGCTCTGGGGCCAACGTCCTGACTTTC.

This clonotype has at least ten counts. The CDR3 DNA reads TGTGCCAGCAGTTTTGACACACGCGCTGAAGCTTTCTTT. Protein: CASSFDTRAEAFF. This chain uses TRBV12-3 or TRBV12-4 with TRBJ1-1; no clear D. Between the trimmed V and J ends, which lost 3 bases and 6 bases, there was a span of 11 bases. The CDR3 is 13 residues long.

This clonotype was detected a few times. The V and J genes are TRBV10-3 and TRBJ1-1; maybe TRBD1 (6 bases). CDR1 is ENHRY and CDR2 is SYGVKD in the germline V gene. V lost 2 bases, J lost 3 bases, and 10 bases lay in between. CDR3 length: 14 amino acids. CDR3 loop: CAISEGQKYTEAFF. The CDR3 region has the DNA TGTGCCATCAGTGAGGGACAGAAATACACTGAAGCTTTCTTT.

This clonotype was seen more than once but under ten times. V gene TRBV29-1 combines with J gene TRBJ2-1; 9 bases are a match to TRBD2. Germline V gene lookup returns CDR1 SQVTM and CDR2 ANQGSEA. This CDR3 spans 12 amino acids. CDR3 nucleotides: TGCGGCTGGGCGGGAGGGCCGGGTGAGCAGTTCTTC. Its protein is CGWAGGPGEQFF.